One sample yielded the 19 T cell receptor beta chains listed below, sequenced in a study of regulatory T cells in long-lasting Graves disease. Time point noted: newly diagnosed GD, antithyroid drugs for less than 3 months. Scientists built the TCR library using RNA that was extracted from PBMCs. Researchers made TCR beta libraries by using iRepertoire HTBI primers and running Arm-PCR on CDR3 regions. In TCRdb, the multiplex PCR reads were re-called with MiXCR into one record per CDR3 protein. The repertoire holds approximately 390,000 distinct CDR3 sequences, 15% to 20% seen once, with roughly a fifth in the top ten. The same specimen was also included in a second study, on T cells in Graves' hyperthyroidism and ophthalmopathy.

Specimen: peripheral blood mononuclear cells (PBMCs), collected at new diagnosis, from a patient treated with antithyroid drugs. These receptors were taken from a young woman with Graves disease.

This clonotype was seen many times. This chain connects TRBV28 to TRBJ1-1; TRBD1 matches at 7 bases. The CDR3 loop spans 13 amino acids. Germline V gene lookup returns CDR1 MDHEN and CDR2 SYDVKM. V shed 10 bases, J shed 8 bases, and the junction held 13 bases outside the gene matches. CDR3 in amino acids: CATSRDRGVEAFF. CDR3 coding DNA: TGTGCCACCTCCCGGGACAGAGGGGTAGAAGCTTTCTTT.

The V call is TRBV2, the J call TRBJ1-6, with TRBD1 as a possible D gene (6 bases). Trimming shortened V by 2 bases and J by 4 bases, and 9 bases separated the two germline ends. CDR3 length equals 15 residues. In germline, CDR1 is SNHLY, CDR2 FYNNEI. CDR3 protein: CASSEFQGYNSPLHF. CDR3 coding DNA: TGTGCCAGCAGTGAATTCCAGGGGTATAATTCACCCCTCCACTTT.

The chain carries TRBV5-6 and TRBJ2-6, with D tentatively TRBD1 or TRBD2 (5 bases each). Germline CDR1 SGHDT, CDR2 YYEEEE. The V gene lost 4 bases and the J gene lost 0 bases, with 11 bases spanning the gap. This CDR3 comprises 16 residues. The CDR3 here is CASSPGRNSGANVLTF. The CDR3 nucleotides read TGTGCCAGCAGCCCGGGACGGAACTCTGGGGCCAACGTCCTGACTTTC.

This clonotype came up many times. V usage is TRBV6-2 or TRBV6-3 and J usage is TRBJ2-4; 11 bases map to TRBD2. The CDR3 runs 18 residues. Losses at the gene ends were 5 bases for V and 1 base for J; bases not matched to a gene: 10. CDR1 is MNHEY and CDR2 is SVGEGT in the germline V gene. This chain's CDR3 is CASSPYSGGARAKNIQYF. In nucleotides, the CDR3 is TGTGCCAGCAGTCCGTATAGCGGGGGGGCCCGGGCCAAAAACATTCAGTACTTC.

This chain links TRBV29-1 with TRBJ2-7, with 7 nucleotides matching TRBD2. The V and J ends lost 4 bases and 4 bases, in that order; junction bases with no gene match: 7. Germline V gene sequence: CDR1 SQVTM, CDR2 ANQGSEA. The CDR3 runs to 13 residues. For the CDR3, the DNA is TGCAGCGTTGTAAGCAATAGCGGGTACGAGCAGTACTTC. Translation gives CSVVSNSGYEQYF.

There are a few counts of this clonotype. The chain couples TRBV20-1 to TRBJ1-6; D gene unclear. V was shortened by 5 bases and J by 1 base, with 12 bases between the two germline ends. Germline-derived CDR1 and CDR2 are DFQATT and SNEGSKA (reference sequence). The length of the CDR3 is 15 residues. CDR3 bases: TGCAGTGCTCAAAGGAGGCAGTCCTATAATTCACCCCTCCACTTT. Its translation is CSAQRRQSYNSPLHF.

This clonotype was observed at least ten times. The chain couples TRBV10-2 to TRBJ2-3; D uncertain. V lost 10 bases and J 0 bases, leaving 8 bases between the germline ends. The CDR3 loop spans 12 amino acids. The V gene's germline CDR1 is WSHSY and CDR2 SAAADI. CDR3 residues: CATKLSTDTQYF. The CDR3 DNA reads as TGCGCCACCAAGCTGAGCACAGATACGCAGTATTTT.

There are a few counts of this clonotype. The rearrangement joins TRBV5-1 to TRBJ2-3, with TRBD2 identical over 9 bases. This CDR3 contains 16 residues. Germline-derived CDR1 and CDR2 are SGHRS and YFSETQ. Trimming took 4 bases from V and 5 from J; bases not matched to a gene: 11. CDR3 sequence reads: CASSPEGRGGVDTQYF. The CDR3 DNA follows: TGCGCCAGCAGCCCCGAGGGGCGGGGGGGCGTAGATACGCAGTATTTT.

This clonotype has more than one count but fewer than ten. The chain couples TRBV4-1 to TRBJ2-1; D ambiguous. V dropped 0 bases and J dropped 10 bases, with 10 bases sitting between them. Germline V gene data show CDR1 as MGHRA and CDR2 as YSYEKL. The CDR3 is 13 amino acids. The CDR3 spells CASSQEMVPEQFF. As DNA, the CDR3 is TGCGCCAGCAGCCAAGAGATGGTTCCGGAGCAGTTCTTC.

There are many counts of this clonotype. This chain joins TRBV20-1 and TRBJ2-7; no reliable D call. Germline lookup yields CDR1 DFQATT and CDR2 SNEGSKA (reference sequence). The CDR3 runs 15 residues. The V end lost 0 bases, the J end lost 1 base, and 13 bases lay between the germline ends. This chain's CDR3 is CSARDQRVGSYEQYF. CDR3 nucleotide sequence: TGCAGTGCTAGAGATCAAAGGGTCGGGTCCTACGAGCAGTACTTC.

Here the CDR3 DNA reads TGTGCCAGCTCACCACCGCCACCTGTCCTCTACGAGCAGTACTTC. Its translation: CASSPPPPVLYEQYF. The V and J genes are TRBV18 and TRBJ2-7, with no clear D. CDR3 length equals 15 residues. CDR1 is KGHSH, CDR2 LQKENI, per germline. V lost 0 bases and J 3 bases, leaving 12 bases between the germline ends.

In its sample, this clonotype was seen many times. CDR3 in amino acids: CASSDSKNIQYF. CDR3 sequence (DNA): TGTGCCAGCAGCGACAGCAAAAACATTCAGTACTTC. V and J are TRBV3-1 and TRBJ2-4, with a tentative D call TRBD1 (5 bases). The length of the CDR3 is 12 residues. V lost 5 bases to trimming and J lost 3 bases, with 5 bases between them. The germline V gene encodes CDR1 LGHDT and CDR2 YNNKEL (reference sequence).

This clonotype was seen ten or more times. J is TRBJ2-5 and V is TRBV7-9; possibly TRBD2 for D (6 bases). The V end lost 6 bases, the J end lost 1 base, and 12 bases lay between the germline ends. Per germline, CDR1 SEHNR and CDR2 FQNEAQ (reference sequence). The CDR3 consists of 14 residues. The CDR3 sequence is CASRYGEAQETQYF. Here the CDR3 DNA reads TGTGCCAGCAGATACGGGGAGGCCCAAGAGACCCAGTACTTC.

This clonotype was counted many times. The chain joins TRBV5-1 to TRBJ1-1; perhaps TRBD1 as D (5 bases). There are 16 residues in the CDR3. Looked up from germline, CDR1 is SGHRS and CDR2 is YFSETQ. Trimming cost V 2 bases and J 1 base, with 15 bases left between them. CDR3: CASSFKTGTGNTEAFF. DNA of the CDR3: TGCGCCAGCAGCTTCAAAACCGGGACTGGGAACACTGAAGCTTTCTTT.

This clonotype was picked up a small number of times. The chain has TRBV7-9 and TRBJ1-1, with 7 positions matching TRBD1. The junction had 8 bases not matched to a gene; V was cut back by 7 bases and J by 0 bases. The CDR3 length is 15 residues. Germline CDR1 and CDR2: SEHNR and FQNEAQ (reference sequence). CDR3 region: CASIRDSRMNTEAFF. In DNA, the CDR3 is TGTGCCAGCATCCGGGACAGTCGCATGAACACTGAAGCTTTCTTT.

The V and J genes are TRBV7-8 and TRBJ2-3; D ambiguous. Germline CDR1 reads SGHVS; CDR2 reads FQNEAQ. V gave up 5 bases and J gave up 4 bases, with 13 bases separating them. The CDR3 length is 14 residues. CDR3 bases: TGTGCCAGCAGCCTTCACTCAAGCCCAGATACGCAGTATTTT. It encodes CASSLHSSPDTQYF. Full variable domain (remainder filled in from reference TRBV7-8 and TRBJ2-3): GAGVSQSPRYKVAKRGQDVALRCDPISGHVSLFWYQQALGQGPEFLTYFQNEAQLDKSGLPSDRFFAERPEGSVSTLKIQRTQQEDSAVYLCASSLHSSPDTQYFGPGTRLTVL.

This clonotype was observed a handful of times. The chain carries TRBV29-1 and TRBJ1-5; D is uncertain. CDR3 size: 13 residues. Germline V gene lookup returns CDR1 SQVTM and CDR2 ANQGSEA. Trimming removed 3 bases from V and 3 bases from J, with 9 bases in between. Here the CDR3 reads CSVDSGFNQPQHF. The CDR3 region has the DNA TGCAGCGTTGATTCGGGATTCAATCAGCCCCAGCATTTT.

There are a few counts of this clonotype. The CDR3 spells CSARGPGTSGGLSSYEQYF. CDR3 bases: TGCAGTGCTAGAGGCCCCGGGACTAGCGGGGGCCTGAGCTCCTACGAGCAGTACTTC. The chain joins TRBV20-1 to TRBJ2-7; 14 nucleotides match TRBD2. Germline CDR1 reads DFQATT; CDR2 reads SNEGSKA (reference sequence). After removal of 1 base from V and 0 bases from J, the junction contained 11 bases not matched to a gene. The length of the CDR3 is 19 residues.

The CDR3 loop is CASSYGQGAPSGANVLTF. The CDR3 DNA sequence: TGCGCCAGCAGCTATGGACAAGGCGCCCCCTCTGGGGCCAACGTCCTGACTTTC. The chain combines TRBV5-1 with TRBJ2-6; maybe TRBD1 (5 bases). This CDR3 has 18 residues. V dropped 3 bases and J dropped 0 bases, with 16 bases sitting between them. CDR1 is SGHRS, CDR2 YFSETQ, per germline.